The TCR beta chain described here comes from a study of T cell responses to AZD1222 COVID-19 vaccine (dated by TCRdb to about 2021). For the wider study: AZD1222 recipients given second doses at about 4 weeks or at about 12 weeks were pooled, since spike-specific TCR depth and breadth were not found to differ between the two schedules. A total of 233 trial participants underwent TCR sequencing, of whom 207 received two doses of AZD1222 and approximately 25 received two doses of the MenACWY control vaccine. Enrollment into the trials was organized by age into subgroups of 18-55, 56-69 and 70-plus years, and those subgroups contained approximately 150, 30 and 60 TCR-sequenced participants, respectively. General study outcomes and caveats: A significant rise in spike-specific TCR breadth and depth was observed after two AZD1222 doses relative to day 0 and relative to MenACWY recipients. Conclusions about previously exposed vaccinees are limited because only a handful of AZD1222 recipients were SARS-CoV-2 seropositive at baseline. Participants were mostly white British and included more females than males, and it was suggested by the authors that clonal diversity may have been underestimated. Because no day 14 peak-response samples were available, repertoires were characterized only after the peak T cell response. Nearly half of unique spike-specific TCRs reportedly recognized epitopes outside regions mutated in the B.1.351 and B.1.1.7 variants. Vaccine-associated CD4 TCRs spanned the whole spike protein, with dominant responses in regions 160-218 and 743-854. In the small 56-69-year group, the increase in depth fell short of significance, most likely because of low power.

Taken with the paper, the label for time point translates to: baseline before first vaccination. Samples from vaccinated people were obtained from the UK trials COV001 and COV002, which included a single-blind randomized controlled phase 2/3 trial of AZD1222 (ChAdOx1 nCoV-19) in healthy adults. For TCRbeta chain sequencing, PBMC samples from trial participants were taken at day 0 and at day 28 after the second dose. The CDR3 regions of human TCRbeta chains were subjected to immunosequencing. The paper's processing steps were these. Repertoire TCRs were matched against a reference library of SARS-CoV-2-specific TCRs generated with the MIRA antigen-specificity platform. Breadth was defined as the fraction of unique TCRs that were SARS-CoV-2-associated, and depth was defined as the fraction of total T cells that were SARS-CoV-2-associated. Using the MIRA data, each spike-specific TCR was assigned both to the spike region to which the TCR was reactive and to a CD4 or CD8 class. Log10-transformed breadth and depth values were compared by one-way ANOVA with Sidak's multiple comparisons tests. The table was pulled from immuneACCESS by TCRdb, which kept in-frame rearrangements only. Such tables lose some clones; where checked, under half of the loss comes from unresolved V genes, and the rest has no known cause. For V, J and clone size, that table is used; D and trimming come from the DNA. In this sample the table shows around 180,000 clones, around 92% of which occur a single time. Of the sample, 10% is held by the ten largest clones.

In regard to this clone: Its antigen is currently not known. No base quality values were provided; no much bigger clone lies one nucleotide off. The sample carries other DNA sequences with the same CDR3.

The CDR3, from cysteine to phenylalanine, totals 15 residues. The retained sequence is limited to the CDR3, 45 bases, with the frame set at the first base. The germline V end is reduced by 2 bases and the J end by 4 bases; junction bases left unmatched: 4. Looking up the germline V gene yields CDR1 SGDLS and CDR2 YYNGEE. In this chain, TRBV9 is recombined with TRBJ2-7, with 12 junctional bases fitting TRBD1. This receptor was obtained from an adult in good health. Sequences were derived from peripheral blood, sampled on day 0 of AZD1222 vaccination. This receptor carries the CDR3 CASSVGTGGTYEQYF. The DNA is TGTGCCAGCAGCGTCGGGACAGGGGGCACGTACGAGCAGTACTTC.